The source of this T cell receptor beta chain is a study of blood T cell repertoires in COVID-19. Sequencing was performed with immunoSEQ multiplex PCR; in TCRdb, only in-frame clones are kept and a portion is missing. The data hold a few hundred thousand clones, with about 85% observed a single time. What was sequenced was peripheral blood. This TCR derives from a human donor with COVID-19, enrolled during active disease. The donor label of this sample is uncertain.

Here the CDR3 reads CASSLDGTSGSQFF. The CDR3 DNA reads as TGTGCCAGCAGCCTCGACGGGACTAGCGGATCGCAGTTCTTC. This chain connects TRBV11-3 to TRBJ2-1; TRBD2 matches 11 bases. With V trimmed by 5 bases and J by 12 bases, 9 bases remained unmatched. Germline V gene lookup returns CDR1 SGHNT and CDR2 YENEEA. CDR3 size: 14 residues.